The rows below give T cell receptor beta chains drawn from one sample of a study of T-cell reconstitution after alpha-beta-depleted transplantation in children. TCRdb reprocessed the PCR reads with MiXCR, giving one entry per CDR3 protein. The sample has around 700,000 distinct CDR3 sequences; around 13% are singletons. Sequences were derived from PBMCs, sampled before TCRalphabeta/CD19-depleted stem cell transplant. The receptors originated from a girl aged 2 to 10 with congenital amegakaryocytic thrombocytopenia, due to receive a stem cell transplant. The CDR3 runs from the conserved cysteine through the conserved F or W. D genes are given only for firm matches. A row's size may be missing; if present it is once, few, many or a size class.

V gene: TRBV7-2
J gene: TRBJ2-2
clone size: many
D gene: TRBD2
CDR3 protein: CASSQLRTSGTGELFF
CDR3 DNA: TGTGCCAGCAGCCAACTCCGGACTAGCGGGACCGGGGAGCTGTTTTTT

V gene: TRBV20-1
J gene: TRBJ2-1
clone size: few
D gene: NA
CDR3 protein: CSANSATNNEQFF
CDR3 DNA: TGCAGTGCTAATTCCGCGACTAACAATGAGCAGTTCTTC

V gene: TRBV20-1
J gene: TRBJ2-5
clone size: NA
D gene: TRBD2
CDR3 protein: CSAQGTSGVQETQYF
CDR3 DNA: TGCAGTGCTCAAGGGACTAGCGGAGTACAAGAGACCCAGTACTTC

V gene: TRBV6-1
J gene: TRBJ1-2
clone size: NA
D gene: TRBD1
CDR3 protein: CASTVQGLGYTF
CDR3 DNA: TGTGCCAGCACCGTACAGGGGTTGGGCTACACCTTC

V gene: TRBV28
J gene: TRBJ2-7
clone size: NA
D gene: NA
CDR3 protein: CASSLYDRWYF
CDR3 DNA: TGTGCCAGCAGTTTATATGACAGGTGGTACTTC

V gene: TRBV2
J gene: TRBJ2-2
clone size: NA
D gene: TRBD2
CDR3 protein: CASTRGRALRGELFF
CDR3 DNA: TGTGCCAGCACCCGCGGGAGGGCCCTCAGAGGGGAGCTGTTTTTT

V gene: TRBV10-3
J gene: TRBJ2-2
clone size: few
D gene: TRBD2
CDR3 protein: CAISASGAHTGELFF
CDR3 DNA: TGTGCCATCAGCGCGAGCGGGGCCCACACCGGGGAGCTGTTTTTT

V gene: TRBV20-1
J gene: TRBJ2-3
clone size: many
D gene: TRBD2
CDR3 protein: CSARPAGEGTDTQYF
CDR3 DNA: TGCAGTGCTAGACCAGCGGGAGAGGGCACAGATACGCAGTATTTT

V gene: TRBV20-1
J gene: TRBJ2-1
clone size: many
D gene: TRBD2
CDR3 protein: CSARIPSGRAGNEQFF
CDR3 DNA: TGCAGTGCTAGGATACCGAGCGGGAGGGCCGGGAATGAGCAGTTCTTC

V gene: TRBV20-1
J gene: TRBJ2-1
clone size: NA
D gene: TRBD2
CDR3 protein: CCASLGLAGVFYNEQFF
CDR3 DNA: TGCTGTGCTAGCCTCGGCCTAGCGGGAGTTTTTTACAATGAGCAGTTCTTC

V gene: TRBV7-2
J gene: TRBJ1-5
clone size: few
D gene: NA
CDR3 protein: CASSPPSGARNQPQHF
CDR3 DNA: TGTGCCAGCAGCCCCCCTTCAGGCGCCCGCAATCAGCCCCAGCATTTT

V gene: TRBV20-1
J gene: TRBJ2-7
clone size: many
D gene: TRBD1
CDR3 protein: CSARADRVSYEQYF
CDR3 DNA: TGCAGTGCTAGAGCGGACAGGGTTTCCTACGAGCAGTACTTC

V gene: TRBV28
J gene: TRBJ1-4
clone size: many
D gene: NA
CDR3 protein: CASSSSERANEKLFF
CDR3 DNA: TGTGCCAGCAGTTCGAGTGAAAGGGCTAATGAAAAACTGTTTTTT

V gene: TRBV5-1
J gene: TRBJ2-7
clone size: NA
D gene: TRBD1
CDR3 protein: CASSWRQGGSYEQYF
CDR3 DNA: TGCGCCAGCAGCTGGAGACAGGGGGGTTCCTACGAGCAGTACTTC

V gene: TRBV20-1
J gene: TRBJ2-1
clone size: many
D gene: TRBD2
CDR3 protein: CSALLAHYNEQFF
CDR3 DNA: TGCAGTGCTTTACTAGCGCACTACAATGAGCAGTTCTTC

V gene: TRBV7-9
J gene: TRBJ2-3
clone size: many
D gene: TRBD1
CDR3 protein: CASSLKMSTGRADTQYF
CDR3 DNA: TGTGCCAGCAGCTTAAAGATGTCGACAGGGAGAGCAGATACGCAGTATTTT

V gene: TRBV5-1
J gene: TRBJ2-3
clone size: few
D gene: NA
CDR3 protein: CASSLALAERAPDTQYF
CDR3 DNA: TGCGCCAGCAGCTTGGCCTTGGCAGAGAGGGCCCCGGATACGCAGTATTTT

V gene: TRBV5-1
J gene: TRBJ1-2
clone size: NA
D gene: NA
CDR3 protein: CASSLTTLDSVTNYGYTF
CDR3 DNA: TGCGCCAGCAGCTTGACCACCCTTGACAGCGTCACTAACTATGGCTACACCTTC

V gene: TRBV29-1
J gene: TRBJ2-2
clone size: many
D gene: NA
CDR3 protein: CSVPTGNTGELFF
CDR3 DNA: TGCAGCGTACCCACAGGGAACACCGGGGAGCTGTTTTTT

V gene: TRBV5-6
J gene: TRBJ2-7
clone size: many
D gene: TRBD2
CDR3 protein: CASSLSGRELLYEQYF
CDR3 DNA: TGTGCCAGCAGCCTCAGCGGGAGAGAACTTCTTTACGAGCAGTACTTC

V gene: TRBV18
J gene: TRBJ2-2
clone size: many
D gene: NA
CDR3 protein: CASSPYSSTTGELFF
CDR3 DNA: TGTGCCAGCTCACCTTACTCCAGCACGACCGGGGAGCTGTTTTTT

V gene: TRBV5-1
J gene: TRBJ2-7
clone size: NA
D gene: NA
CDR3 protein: CASSLGSAGTRNEQYF
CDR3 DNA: TGCGCCAGCAGCTTGGGTTCAGCCGGGACACGGAACGAGCAGTACTTC

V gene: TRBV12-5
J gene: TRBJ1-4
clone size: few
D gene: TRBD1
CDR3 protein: CASGLVSGQGLSSSEKLFF
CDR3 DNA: TGTGCTAGTGGTTTGGTCAGCGGACAGGGTTTGAGTTCGAGTGAAAAACTGTTTTTT

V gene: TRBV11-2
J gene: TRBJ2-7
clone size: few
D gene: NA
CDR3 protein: CASSRIGTNEQYF
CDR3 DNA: TGTGCCAGCAGCCGAATAGGGACAAACGAGCAGTACTTC